These T cell receptor beta chains were read from a single sample in a study of blood T cell repertoires in COVID-19. Generated by immunoSEQ multiplex PCR, the TCRdb table keeps only in-frame clones and is missing some. The sample contains fewer than 250,000 clones, around 76% of which appear only once. Sample: peripheral blood. Receptors originate from a woman aged 60-70 years with COVID-19, enrolled during active disease. CDR3s include the opening cysteine and the closing phenylalanine or tryptophan. A D gene is named only where the DNA matches it firmly. A row's size may be missing; if present it is once, few, many or a size class.

v_call,d_call,clone_size,j_call,cdr3_nt,cdr3_aa
TRBV3-1/TRBV3-2,TRBD2,-,TRBJ2-3,TGTGCCAGCAGCCACCCCCTCCGACTAGCGGGGGGGGATACGCAGTATTTT,CASSHPLRLAGGDTQYF
TRBV2,-,-,TRBJ1-2,TGTGCCAGCAGTCCACAGGGTCACGGAGTCTACACCTTC,CASSPQGHGVYTF
TRBV3-1/TRBV3-2,-,many,TRBJ1-2,TGTGCCAGCAGCCAAGGATTAGAAGGCTACACCTTC,CASSQGLEGYTF
TRBV7-2,-,once,TRBJ2-2,TGTGCCAGCAGCCCTAGTCCGGGGGTGGGTACCGGGGAGCTGTTTTTT,CASSPSPGVGTGELFF
TRBV6-4,-,-,TRBJ2-1,TGTGCCAGCAGTGACTCTGGCGGAGGCGGGAATGAGCAGTTCTTC,CASSDSGGGGNEQFF
TRBV30,-,once,TRBJ1-5,TGTGCCTGGAGTTCAGGGACATCTCTTTCTAGCAATCAGCCCCAGCATTTT,CAWSSGTSLSSNQPQHF
TRBV28,-,-,TRBJ1-5,TGTGCCAGCAGTAGCGGGGGGCGTCAGCCCCAGCATTTT,CASSSGGRQPQHF
TRBV7-9,TRBD1,-,TRBJ1-2,TGTGCCAGCAGCCCCGGACAGGGGGCGTTCTATGGCTACACCTTC,CASSPGQGAFYGYTF
TRBV9,-,-,TRBJ1-3,TGTGCCAGCAGCGTAGAACGGTTCCCTGGAAACACCATATATTTT,CASSVERFPGNTIYF
TRBV6-2/TRBV6-3,-,once,TRBJ2-2,TGTGCCAGCAGTTCCCCGAGGGGACACTACAACACCGGGGAGCTGTTTTTT,CASSSPRGHYNTGELFF
TRBV5-1,-,-,TRBJ2-3,TGCGCCAGCAGCTTTACAGGATTCACAGATACGCAGTATTTT,CASSFTGFTDTQYF
TRBV5-1,TRBD1,-,TRBJ2-2,TGCGCCAGCAGCACTACAGGGGGAGACACCGGGGAGCTGTTTTTT,CASSTTGGDTGELFF
TRBV9,-,-,TRBJ1-1,TGTGCCAGCGGCAGGGGTCCGAACACTGAAGCTTTCTTT,CASGRGPNTEAFF
TRBV27,-,-,TRBJ2-7,TGTGCCAGCAGTTTCCACCCCCGGGGGAACCGCCGCTACGAGCAGTACTTC,CASSFHPRGNRRYEQYF
TRBV5-6,TRBD2,-,TRBJ2-3,TGTGCCAGCAGCTTGAGCGGGAGGATGAGCACAGATACGCAGTATTTT,CASSLSGRMSTDTQYF
TRBV28,TRBD2,-,TRBJ2-5,TGTGCCAGCAGTTTAATACTAGCGGGAGGTCGAGAGACCCAGTACTTC,CASSLILAGGRETQYF
TRBV11-2,TRBD2,-,TRBJ2-1,TGTGCCAGCAGCCAACTCCGGGGGGGGTACAATGAGCAGTTCTTC,CASSQLRGGYNEQFF
TRBV30,-,-,TRBJ1-6,TGTGCCTGGAGTGTCGGGTCCTATAATTCACCCCTCCACTTT,CAWSVGSYNSPLHF
TRBV30,-,-,TRBJ1-1,TGTGCCTGGACAGGGGCTGGTGAAGCTTTCTTT,CAWTGAGEAFF
TRBV5-1,TRBD1,-,TRBJ2-1,TGCGCCAGCAGCCTGGAACAGGGGATGGGGGCCTACAATGAGCAGTTCTTC,CASSLEQGMGAYNEQFF
TRBV20-1,TRBD1,few,TRBJ1-5,TGCAGTGCGAGTAGGACAGGGGGCGCGGGGCAGCCCCAGCATTTT,CSASRTGGAGQPQHF
TRBV5-1,TRBD1,-,TRBJ1-2,TGCGCCAGCAGCTTGGGGGACAGGAGTTATGGCTACACCTTC,CASSLGDRSYGYTF
TRBV27,TRBD2,-,TRBJ2-1,TGTGCCAGCAGTACCGGGACTAGCGGGAGTAATGAGCAGTTCTTC,CASSTGTSGSNEQFF
TRBV6-1,-,-,TRBJ1-1,TGTGCCAGCAGTGAACGGATGGGGCAGGGGAACACTGAAGCTTTCTTT,CASSERMGQGNTEAFF
TRBV3-1/TRBV3-2,TRBD1,-,TRBJ1-5,TGTGCCAGCAGCCCAGGGACAGGGGAGGCTCAGCCCCAGCATTTT,CASSPGTGEAQPQHF
TRBV2,-,-,TRBJ1-4,TGTGCCAGCAGCCCGTCGGGGATGATGAATGAAAAACTGTTTTTT,CASSPSGMMNEKLFF
TRBV9,-,-,TRBJ1-6,TGTGCCAGCAGCGTAGCTACGAGATCAACCCCCCTCCACTTT,CASSVATRSTPLHF
TRBV21-1,-,-,TRBJ2-3,TGTGCCAGCAGCAAAGCGAAGGGGAGCACAGATACGCAGTATTTT,CASSKAKGSTDTQYF
TRBV7-2,TRBD2,-,TRBJ2-3,TGTGCCAGCAGCCCCGGACTAGGGACAGATACGCAGTATTTT,CASSPGLGTDTQYF
TRBV28,TRBD1,-,TRBJ1-3,TGTGCCAGCAGTCCCGGGACAGTAAGCTCTGGAAACACCATATATTTT,CASSPGTVSSGNTIYF
TRBV5-1,TRBD2,-,TRBJ2-2,TGCGCCAGCAGCCGGACTAGCGGGGGGCCCAAGCTCACCGGGGAGCTGTTTTTT,CASSRTSGGPKLTGELFF
TRBV19,-,once,TRBJ1-5,TGTGCCAGTAGTATAAGCCCCTCGGAACGGGTTTACAATCAGCCCCAGCATTTT,CASSISPSERVYNQPQHF
TRBV3-1/TRBV3-2,TRBD1,few,TRBJ1-2,TGTGCCAGCAGGGGACAGTCCTTGCGCTACACCTTC,CASRGQSLRYTF
TRBV12-5,-,-,TRBJ1-2,TGTGCTAGTGGTTTTTTTTCCGACAAGTTCTATGGCTACACCTTC,CASGFFSDKFYGYTF
TRBV6-5,TRBD1,-,TRBJ2-7,TGTGCCAGCAGTTACCGGACAGGGGGGGAGCAGTACTTC,CASSYRTGGEQYF
TRBV7-6,-,-,TRBJ1-1,TGTGCCAGCAGCCCGGTCCGGGGGGGGAGGAACACTGAAGCTTTCTTT,CASSPVRGGRNTEAFF
TRBV6-5,TRBD1,few,TRBJ1-2,TGTGCCAGCAGACCTTCCGGGACAGGGGACTATGGCTACACCTTC,CASRPSGTGDYGYTF
TRBV14,TRBD1,-,TRBJ1-6,TGTGCCAGCAGTCCTAGGACAGGACTCTCTTCACCCCTCCACTTT,CASSPRTGLSSPLHF
TRBV5-5,TRBD1,many,TRBJ1-5,TGTGCCAGCAGCCACACAAGACAGGGGAGAGGTCAGCCCCAGCATTTT,CASSHTRQGRGQPQHF
TRBV5-1,-,once,TRBJ2-3,TGCGCCAGCATGAGGGAGGTTAGCACAGATACGCAGTATTTT,CASMREVSTDTQYF
TRBV5-1,-,-,TRBJ2-5,TGCGCCAGCAGCTTGTTGGGCAGCAAAGAGACCCAGTACTTC,CASSLLGSKETQYF
TRBV5-5,-,-,TRBJ1-3,TGTGCCAGCAGCTTGGCAGGAAACACCATATATTTT,CASSLAGNTIYF
TRBV2,TRBD2,-,TRBJ2-5,TGTGCCAGCAGTGGGTCTAGCGGGGGGAAACTTAACCAAGAGACCCAGTACTTC,CASSGSSGGKLNQETQYF
TRBV6-5,-,-,TRBJ2-1,TGTGCCAGCAGTTGGGAGCATGGTGAGCAGTTCTTC,CASSWEHGEQFF
TRBV18,-,-,TRBJ1-6,TGTGCCAGCTCACCGGGAGGGGGCTATAATTCACCCCTCCACTTT,CASSPGGGYNSPLHF
TRBV5-1,TRBD1,-,TRBJ1-2,TGCGCCAGCAGCCCGGGGGACAGGGACTATGGCTACACCTTC,CASSPGDRDYGYTF
TRBV5-4,-,-,TRBJ2-5,TGTGCCAGCAGCTTGGGAGCGGAGACCCAGTACTTC,CASSLGAETQYF
TRBV19,TRBD1,-,TRBJ2-2,TGTGCCAGTATGGATCAGGGGGCAGGCACCGGGGAGCTGTTTTTT,CASMDQGAGTGELFF
TRBV7-3,TRBD2,few,TRBJ2-1,TGTGCCAGCAGCTTAGCGGGGGGGAATTACAATGAGCAGTTCTTC,CASSLAGGNYNEQFF
TRBV9,-,-,TRBJ2-2,TGTGCCAGCAGCGTAGATCCCAGCCGCGGCACCGGGGAGCTGTTTTTT,CASSVDPSRGTGELFF